The T cell receptor beta chain under discussion was sequenced for a study of post-analysis software for immune sequencing data. Study results and caveats: Compared with controls, patients had more of roughly 5 TRBV segments, including TRBV5-6, TRBV5-1 and TRBV20-1.

The authors incorporated unique molecular identifiers into the TCR beta cDNA libraries. TCRdb independently ran MiXCR on the PCR reads; one entry per CDR3 protein. The sample consists of approximately 630,000 distinct CDR3 sequences, around 64% of them appearing once. Germline V CDR1 and CDR2: SGHRS, YFSETQ. The V end lost 3 bases, the J end lost 4 bases, and 13 bases lay between the germline ends. The CDR3 sequence is 14 residues long. Comments on this clonotype: Its antigen is undetermined.

Sequenced: blood. The receptor comes from a girl aged 2-10 years with multiple sclerosis. This rearrangement joins TRBV5-1 to TRBJ2-5; possibly TRBD1 for D (5 bases). The CDR3 bases are TGCGCCAGCAGCTGGGCCCCAGGGCGAGAGACCCAGTACTTC. It codes for CASSWAPGRETQYF.